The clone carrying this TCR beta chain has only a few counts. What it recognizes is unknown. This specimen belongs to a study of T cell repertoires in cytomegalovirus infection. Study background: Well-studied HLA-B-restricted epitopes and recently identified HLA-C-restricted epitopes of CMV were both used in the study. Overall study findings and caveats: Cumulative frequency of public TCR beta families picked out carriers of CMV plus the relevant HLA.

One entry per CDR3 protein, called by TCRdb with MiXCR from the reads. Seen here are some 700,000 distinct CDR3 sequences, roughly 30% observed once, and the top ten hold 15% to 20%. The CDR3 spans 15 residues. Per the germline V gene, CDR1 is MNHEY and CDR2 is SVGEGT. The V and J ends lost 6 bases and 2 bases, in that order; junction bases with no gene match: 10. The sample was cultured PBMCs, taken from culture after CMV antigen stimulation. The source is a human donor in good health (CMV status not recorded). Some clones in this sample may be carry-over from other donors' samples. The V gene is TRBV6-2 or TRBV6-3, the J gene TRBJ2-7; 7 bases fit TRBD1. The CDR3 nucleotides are TGTGCCAGCAGCGACACAGGGGCCGTAGCCTACGAGCAGTACTTC. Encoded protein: CASSDTGAVAYEQYF.